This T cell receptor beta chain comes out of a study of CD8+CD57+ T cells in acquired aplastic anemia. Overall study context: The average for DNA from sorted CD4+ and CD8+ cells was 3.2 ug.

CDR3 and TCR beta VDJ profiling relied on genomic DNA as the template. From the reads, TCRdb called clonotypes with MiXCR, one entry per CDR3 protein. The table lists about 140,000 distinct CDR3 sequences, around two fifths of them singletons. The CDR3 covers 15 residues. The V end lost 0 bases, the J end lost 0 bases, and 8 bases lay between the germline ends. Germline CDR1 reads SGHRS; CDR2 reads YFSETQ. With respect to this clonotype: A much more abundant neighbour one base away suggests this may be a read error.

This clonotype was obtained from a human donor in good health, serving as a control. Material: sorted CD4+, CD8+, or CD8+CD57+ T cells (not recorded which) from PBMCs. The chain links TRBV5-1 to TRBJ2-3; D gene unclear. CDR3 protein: CASSLEDHSTDTQYF. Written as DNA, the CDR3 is TGCGCCAGCAGCTTGGAGGACCATAGCACAGATACGCAGTATTTT.